This T cell receptor (beta chain) was captured in a study of blood T cell repertoires in COVID-19. Authors' processing steps: Nucleated cell counts were estimated from reference gene primer amplification. Libraries were prepared by immunoSEQ multiplex PCR; TCRdb keeps only in-frame clonotypes and omits some of them. The V and J calls and clone size come from that table; D and trimming were worked out from the DNA. The sample contains over 150,000 clones, 87% of which appear only once. This CDR3 has 17 residues. Germline-derived CDR1 and CDR2 are SGHVS and FQNEAQ. V gave up 5 bases and J gave up 5 bases; unmatched junction bases: 17.

This TCR came from a woman aged 25 to 39 who had recovered from COVID-19. This sequence joins TRBV7-8 and TRBJ2-7; 8 bases are shared with TRBD1. Material: PBMCs or T cells enriched from blood (not recorded which). CDR3 DNA sequence: TGTGCCAGCAGCCAAACCCGACTGGACAGGGATTTCCACGAGCAGTACTTC. Translating gives CASSQTRLDRDFHEQYF.